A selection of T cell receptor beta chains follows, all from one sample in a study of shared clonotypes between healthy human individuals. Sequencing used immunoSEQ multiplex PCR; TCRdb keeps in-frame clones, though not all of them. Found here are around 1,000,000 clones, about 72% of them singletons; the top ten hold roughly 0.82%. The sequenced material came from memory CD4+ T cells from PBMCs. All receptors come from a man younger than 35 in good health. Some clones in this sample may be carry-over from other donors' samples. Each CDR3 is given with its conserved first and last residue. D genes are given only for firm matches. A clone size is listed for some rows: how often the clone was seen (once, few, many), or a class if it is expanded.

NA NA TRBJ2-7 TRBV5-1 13 CASSLGGYYEQYF TGCGCCAGCAGTTTGGGGGGCTACTACGAGCAGTACTTC
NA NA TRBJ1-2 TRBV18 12 CASSPLAYGYTF TGTGCCAGCTCACCGTTAGCGTATGGCTACACCTTC
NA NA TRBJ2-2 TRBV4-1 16 CASSQGRGQTTGELFF TGCGCCAGCAGCCAGGGAAGGGGTCAAACCACCGGGGAGCTGTTTTTT
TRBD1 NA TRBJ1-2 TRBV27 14 CASSSDRVGDGYTF TGTGCCAGCAGTTCGGACAGGGTCGGGGATGGCTACACCTTC
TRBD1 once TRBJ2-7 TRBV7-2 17 CASSSSGRGTGGYEQYF TGTGCCAGCAGCTCCTCCGGCCGCGGGACAGGGGGCTACGAGCAGTACTTC
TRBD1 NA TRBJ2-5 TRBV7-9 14 CASSPGTGKETQYF TGTGCCAGCAGCCCCGGGACAGGGAAAGAGACCCAGTACTTC
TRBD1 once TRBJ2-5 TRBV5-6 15 CASSLVGQGQETQYF TGTGCCAGCAGCTTGGTGGGACAGGGGCAAGAGACCCAGTACTTC
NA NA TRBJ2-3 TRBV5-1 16 CASTPRATRTADTQYF TGCGCCAGCACCCCACGGGCTACCCGTACGGCAGATACGCAGTATTTT
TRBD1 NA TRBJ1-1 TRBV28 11 CARGQLTEAFF TGTGCCAGGGGACAGCTCACTGAAGCTTTCTTT
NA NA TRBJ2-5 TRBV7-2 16 CASSPTGDALMETQYF TGTGCCAGCAGCCCGACGGGTGACGCGTTGATGGAGACCCAGTACTTC
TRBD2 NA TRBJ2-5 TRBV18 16 CASSPRTSGTGETQYF TGTGCCAGCTCACCCCGGACTAGCGGGACGGGTGAGACCCAGTACTTC
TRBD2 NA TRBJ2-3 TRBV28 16 CASSPLTSGSADTQYF TGTGCCAGCAGTCCCTTGACTAGCGGGAGTGCAGATACGCAGTATTTT
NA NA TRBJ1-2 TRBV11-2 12 CASSPHSHGYTF TGTGCCAGCAGCCCCCATTCCCATGGCTACACCTTC
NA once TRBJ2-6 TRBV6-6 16 CASSYPVGAGANVLTF TGTGCCAGCAGTTACCCCGTCGGGGCTGGGGCCAACGTCCTGACTTTC
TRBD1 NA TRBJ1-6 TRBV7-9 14 CASSLDRANSPLHF TGTGCCAGCAGCTTGGACAGGGCGAATTCACCCCTCCACTTT
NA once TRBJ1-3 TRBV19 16 CASSTDTYFSGNTIYF TGTGCCAGTAGTACGGACACCTACTTCTCTGGAAACACCATATATTTT
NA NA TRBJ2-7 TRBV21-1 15 CASSQIRPGAYEQYF TGTGCCAGCAGTCAAATAAGACCAGGAGCCTACGAGCAGTACTTC
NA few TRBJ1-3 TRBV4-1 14 CASSQAGAGNTIYF TGCGCCAGCAGCCAAGCGGGGGCTGGAAACACCATATATTTT
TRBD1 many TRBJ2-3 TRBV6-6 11 CASSGGQGEYF TGTGCCAGCAGTGGGGGACAGGGGGAGTATTTT
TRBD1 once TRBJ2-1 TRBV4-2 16 CASSHSDRVTYNEQFF TGTGCCAGCAGCCACTCGGACAGGGTTACCTACAATGAGCAGTTCTTC
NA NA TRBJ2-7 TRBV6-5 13 CASRPASSDEQYF TGTGCCAGCAGACCTGCGTCATCGGACGAGCAGTACTTC
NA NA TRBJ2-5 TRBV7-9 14 CASSLGQDWETQYF TGTGCCAGCAGCTTAGGACAGGATTGGGAGACCCAGTACTTC
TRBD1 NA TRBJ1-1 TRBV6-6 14 CASTRQGGNTEAFF TGTGCCAGCACCCGACAGGGTGGGAACACTGAAGCTTTCTTT
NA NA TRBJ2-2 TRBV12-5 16 CASGLPTARSTGELFF TGTGCTAGTGGTTTGCCGACTGCCCGGAGCACCGGGGAGCTGTTTTTT
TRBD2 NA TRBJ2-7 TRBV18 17 CASSTLAAGVSSYEQYF TGTGCCAGCTCAACTCTCGCAGCGGGAGTGTCTTCTTACGAGCAGTACTTC
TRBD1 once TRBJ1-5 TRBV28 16 CASSPDRGTRGQPQHF TGTGCCAGCAGTCCTGACAGGGGAACAAGGGGTCAGCCCCAGCATTTT
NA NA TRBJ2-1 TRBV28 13 CAIRGGLGYEQFF TGTGCCATCAGGGGGGGTCTGGGCTATGAGCAGTTCTTC
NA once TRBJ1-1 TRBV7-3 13 CASSLRQGTEAFF TGTGCCAGCAGCTTACGGCAGGGTACTGAAGCTTTCTTT
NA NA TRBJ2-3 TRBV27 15 CASSSGSISTDTQYF TGTGCCAGCAGTTCCGGGAGTATCAGTACAGATACGCAGTATTTT
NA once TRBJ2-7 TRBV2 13 CASSTTSGYEQYF TGTGCCAGCAGTACGACATCCGGCTACGAGCAGTACTTC
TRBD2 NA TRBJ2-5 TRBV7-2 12 CASSLLGGAQYF TGTGCCAGCAGCTTACTTGGGGGGGCCCAGTACTTC